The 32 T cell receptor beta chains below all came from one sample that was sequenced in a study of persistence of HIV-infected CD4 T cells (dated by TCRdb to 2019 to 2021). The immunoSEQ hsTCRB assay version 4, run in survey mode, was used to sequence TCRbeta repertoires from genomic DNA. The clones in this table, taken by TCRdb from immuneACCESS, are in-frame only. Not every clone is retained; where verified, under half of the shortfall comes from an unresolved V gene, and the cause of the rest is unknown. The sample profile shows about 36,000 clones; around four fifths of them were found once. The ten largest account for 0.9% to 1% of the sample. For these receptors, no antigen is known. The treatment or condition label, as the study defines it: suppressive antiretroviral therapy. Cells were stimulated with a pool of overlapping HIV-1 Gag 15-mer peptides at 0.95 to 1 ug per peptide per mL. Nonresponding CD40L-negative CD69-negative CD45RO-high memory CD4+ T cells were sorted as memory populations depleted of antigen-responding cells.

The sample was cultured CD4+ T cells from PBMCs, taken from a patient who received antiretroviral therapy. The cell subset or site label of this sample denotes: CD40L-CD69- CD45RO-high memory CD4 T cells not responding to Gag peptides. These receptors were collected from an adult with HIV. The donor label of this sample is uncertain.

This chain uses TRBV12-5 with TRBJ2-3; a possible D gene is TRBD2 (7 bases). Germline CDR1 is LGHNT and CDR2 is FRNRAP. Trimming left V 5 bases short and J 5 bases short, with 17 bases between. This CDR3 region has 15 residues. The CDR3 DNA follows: TGTGCTAGTGGTCCCCGGGGCGGGGGCGAAGATACGCAGTATTTT. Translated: CASGPRGGGEDTQYF.

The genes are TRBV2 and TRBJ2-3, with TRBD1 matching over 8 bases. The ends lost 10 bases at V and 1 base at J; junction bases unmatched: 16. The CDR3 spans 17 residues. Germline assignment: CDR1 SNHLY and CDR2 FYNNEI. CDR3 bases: TGTGCCACTCGAAAGGGTGGGACGACAGGGGGCACAGATACGCAGTATTTT. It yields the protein CATRKGGTTGGTDTQYF.

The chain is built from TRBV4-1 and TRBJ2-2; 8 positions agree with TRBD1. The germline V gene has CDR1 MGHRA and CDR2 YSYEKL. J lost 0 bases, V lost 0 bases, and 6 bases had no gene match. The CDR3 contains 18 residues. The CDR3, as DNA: TGCGCCAGCAGCCAAGATCCCGGCAGGGGGCCGAACACCGGGGAGCTGTTTTTT. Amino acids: CASSQDPGRGPNTGELFF.

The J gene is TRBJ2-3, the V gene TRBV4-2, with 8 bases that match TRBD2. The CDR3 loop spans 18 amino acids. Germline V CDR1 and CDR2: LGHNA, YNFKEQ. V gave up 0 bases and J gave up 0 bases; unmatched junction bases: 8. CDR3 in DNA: TGTGCCAGCAGCCAAGATCGGGGGGGGGCTGTTAGCACAGATACGCAGTATTTT. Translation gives CASSQDRGGAVSTDTQYF.

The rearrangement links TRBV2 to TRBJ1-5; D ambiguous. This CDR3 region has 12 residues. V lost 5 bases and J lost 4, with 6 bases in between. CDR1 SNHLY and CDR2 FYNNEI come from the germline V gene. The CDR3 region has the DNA TGTGCCAGCAGTCCGTATAATCAGCCCCAGCATTTT. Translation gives CASSPYNQPQHF.

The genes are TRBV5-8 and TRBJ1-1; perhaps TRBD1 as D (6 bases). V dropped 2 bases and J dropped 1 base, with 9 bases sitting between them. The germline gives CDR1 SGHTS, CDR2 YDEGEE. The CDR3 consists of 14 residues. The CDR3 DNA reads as TGTGCCAGCAGCTTAAGGGGGGGGAACACTGAAGCTTTCTTT. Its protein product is CASSLRGGNTEAFF. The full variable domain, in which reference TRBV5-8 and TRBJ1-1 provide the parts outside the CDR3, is EAGVTQSPTHLIKTRGQQATLRCSPISGHTSVYWYQQALGLGLQFLLWYDEGEERNRGNFPPRFSGRQFPNYSSELNVNALELEDSALYLCASSLRGGNTEAFFGQGTRLTVV.

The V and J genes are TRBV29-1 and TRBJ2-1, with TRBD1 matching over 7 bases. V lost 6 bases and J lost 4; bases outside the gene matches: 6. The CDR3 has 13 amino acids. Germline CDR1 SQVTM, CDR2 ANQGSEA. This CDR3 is CSVEDRRYNEQFF. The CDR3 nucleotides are TGCAGCGTAGAGGACAGGCGGTACAATGAGCAGTTCTTC.

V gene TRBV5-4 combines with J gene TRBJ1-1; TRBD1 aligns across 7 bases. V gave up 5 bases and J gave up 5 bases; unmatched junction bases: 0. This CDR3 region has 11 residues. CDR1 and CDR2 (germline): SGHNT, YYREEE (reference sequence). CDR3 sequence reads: CASRQGTEAFF. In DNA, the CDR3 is TGTGCCAGCAGACAGGGGACTGAAGCTTTCTTT.

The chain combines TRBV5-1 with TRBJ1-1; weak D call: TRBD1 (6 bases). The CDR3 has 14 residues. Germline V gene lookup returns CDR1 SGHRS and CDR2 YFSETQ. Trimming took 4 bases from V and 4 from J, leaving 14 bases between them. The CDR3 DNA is TGCGCCAGCAGCACACGACAGGCGGGCACTGAAGCTTTCTTT. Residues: CASSTRQAGTEAFF.

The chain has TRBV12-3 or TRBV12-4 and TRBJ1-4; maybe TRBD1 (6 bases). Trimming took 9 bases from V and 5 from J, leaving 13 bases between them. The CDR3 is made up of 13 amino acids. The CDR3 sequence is CASCMDSNEKLFF. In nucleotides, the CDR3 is TGTGCCAGTTGTATGGACAGCAATGAAAAACTGTTTTTT.

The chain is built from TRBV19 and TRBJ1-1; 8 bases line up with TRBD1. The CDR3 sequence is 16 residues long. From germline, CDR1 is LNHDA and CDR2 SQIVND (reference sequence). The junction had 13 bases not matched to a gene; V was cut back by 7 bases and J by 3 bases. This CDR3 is CASNSILRGQDTEAFF. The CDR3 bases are TGTGCCAGTAACAGTATCCTCAGGGGGCAAGACACTGAAGCTTTCTTT.

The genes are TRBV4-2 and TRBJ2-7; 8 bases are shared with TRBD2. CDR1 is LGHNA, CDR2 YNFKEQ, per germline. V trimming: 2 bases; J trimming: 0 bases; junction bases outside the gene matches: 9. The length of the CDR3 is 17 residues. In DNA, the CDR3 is TGTGCCAGCAGCCAATCCGGACTAGCCGGATCCTCCTACGAGCAGTACTTC. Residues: CASSQSGLAGSSYEQYF.

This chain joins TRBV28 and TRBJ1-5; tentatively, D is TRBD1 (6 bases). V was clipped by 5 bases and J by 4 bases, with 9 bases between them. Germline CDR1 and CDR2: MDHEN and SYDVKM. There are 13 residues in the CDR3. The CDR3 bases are TGTGCCAGCAGTGCACAGGGAAATCAGCCCCAGCATTTT. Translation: CASSAQGNQPQHF.

This chain's CDR3 is CASSSDGYQETQYF. CDR3 nucleotide sequence: TGTGCCAGCTCATCGGACGGGTACCAAGAGACCCAGTACTTC. V and J are TRBV18 and TRBJ2-5; D uncertain. The CDR3 length is 14 residues. V dropped 5 bases and J dropped 0 bases, with 10 bases sitting between them. The germline V gene encodes CDR1 KGHSH and CDR2 LQKENI.

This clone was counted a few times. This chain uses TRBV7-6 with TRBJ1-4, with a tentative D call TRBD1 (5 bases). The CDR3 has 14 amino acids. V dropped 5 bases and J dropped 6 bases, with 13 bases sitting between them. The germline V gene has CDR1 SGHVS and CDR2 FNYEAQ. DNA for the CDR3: TGTGCCAGCAGCCCGACAGTTAAGGATGAAAAACTGTTTTTT. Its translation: CASSPTVKDEKLFF. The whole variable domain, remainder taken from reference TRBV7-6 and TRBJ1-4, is GAGVSQSPRYKVTKRGQDVALRCDPISGHVSLYWYRQALGQGPEFLTYFNYEAQQDKSGLPNDRFSAERPEGSISTLTIQRTEQRDSAMYRCASSPTVKDEKLFFGSGTQLSVL.

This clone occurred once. The CDR3 coding sequence is TGTGCCAGCAGCTTAGGGGAGGCTCCGTATGGTGGGTTCTTC. Its translation: CASSLGEAPYGGFF. The V call is TRBV7-9, the J call TRBJ2-1; weak D call: TRBD2 (6 bases). The V end was cut by 1 base, the J end by 15 bases, with 19 bases between. The CDR3 contains 14 residues. The germline CDR1 and CDR2 sequences are SEHNR and FQNEAQ (reference sequence).

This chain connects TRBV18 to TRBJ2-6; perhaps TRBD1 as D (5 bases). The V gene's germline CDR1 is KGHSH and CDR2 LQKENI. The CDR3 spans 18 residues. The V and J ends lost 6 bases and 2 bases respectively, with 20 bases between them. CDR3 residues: CASSPRDSSLAGANVLTF. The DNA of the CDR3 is TGTGCCAGCTCCCCCCGTGACAGTAGCCTCGCTGGGGCCAACGTCCTGACTTTC.

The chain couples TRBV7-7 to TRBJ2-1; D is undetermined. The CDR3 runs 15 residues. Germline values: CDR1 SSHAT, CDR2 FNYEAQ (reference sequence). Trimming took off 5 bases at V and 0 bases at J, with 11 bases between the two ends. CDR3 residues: CASSLRQSSYNEQFF. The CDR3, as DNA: TGTGCCAGCAGCCTCCGGCAGAGCTCCTACAATGAGCAGTTCTTC.

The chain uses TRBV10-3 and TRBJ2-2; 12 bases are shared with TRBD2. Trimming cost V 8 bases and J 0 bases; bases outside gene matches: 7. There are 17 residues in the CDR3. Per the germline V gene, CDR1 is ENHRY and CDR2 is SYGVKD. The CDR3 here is CAISSTSGGTNTGELFF. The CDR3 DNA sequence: TGTGCCATCTCTTCGACTAGCGGGGGTACGAACACCGGGGAGCTGTTTTTT.

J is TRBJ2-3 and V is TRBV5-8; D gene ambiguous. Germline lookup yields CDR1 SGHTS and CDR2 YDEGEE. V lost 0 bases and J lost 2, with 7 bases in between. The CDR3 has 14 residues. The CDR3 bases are TGTGCCAGCAGCTTGGGGCTAATCACAGATACGCAGTATTTT. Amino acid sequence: CASSLGLITDTQYF. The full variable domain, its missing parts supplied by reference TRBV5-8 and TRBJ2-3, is EAGVTQSPTHLIKTRGQQATLRCSPISGHTSVYWYQQALGLGLQFLLWYDEGEERNRGNFPPRFSGRQFPNYSSELNVNALELEDSALYLCASSLGLITDTQYFGPGTRLTVL.

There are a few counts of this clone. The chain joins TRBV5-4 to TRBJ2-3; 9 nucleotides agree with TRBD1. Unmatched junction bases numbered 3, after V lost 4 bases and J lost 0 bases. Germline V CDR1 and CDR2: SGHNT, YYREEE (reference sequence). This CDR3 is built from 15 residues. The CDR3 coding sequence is TGTGCCAGCAGCCGGGACAGGGCAAGCACAGATACGCAGTATTTT. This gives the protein CASSRDRASTDTQYF.

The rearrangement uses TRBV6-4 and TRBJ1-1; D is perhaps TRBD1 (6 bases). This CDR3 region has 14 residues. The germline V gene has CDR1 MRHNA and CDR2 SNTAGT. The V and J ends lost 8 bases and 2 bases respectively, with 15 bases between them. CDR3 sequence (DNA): TGTGCCAGCCGCCCGGACAGACAAAACACTGAAGCTTTCTTT. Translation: CASRPDRQNTEAFF.

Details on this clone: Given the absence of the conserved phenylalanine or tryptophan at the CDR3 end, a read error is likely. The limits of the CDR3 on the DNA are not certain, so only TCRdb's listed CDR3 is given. The CDR3 sequence is CASSHRYRGG. The chain has TRBV18 and TRBJ2-7; the table gives TRBD1 as D, unverified against the DNA. The germline CDR1 and CDR2 sequences are KGHSH and LQKENI. The CDR3 sequence runs 10 residues, both termini included.

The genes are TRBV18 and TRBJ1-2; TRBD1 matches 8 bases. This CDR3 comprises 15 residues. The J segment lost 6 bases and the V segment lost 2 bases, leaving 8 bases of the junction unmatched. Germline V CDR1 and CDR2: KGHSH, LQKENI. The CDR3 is CASSPEGYRGNGYTF. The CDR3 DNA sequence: TGTGCCAGCTCACCAGAAGGGTACAGGGGGAATGGCTACACCTTC.

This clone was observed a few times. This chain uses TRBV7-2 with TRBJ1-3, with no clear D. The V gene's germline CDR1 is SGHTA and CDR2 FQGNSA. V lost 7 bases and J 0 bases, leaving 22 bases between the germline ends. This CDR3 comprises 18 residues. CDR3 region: CASIPLLGRRASGNTIYF. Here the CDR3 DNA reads TGTGCCAGCATCCCGCTCCTCGGGCGGCGGGCCTCTGGAAACACCATATATTTT.

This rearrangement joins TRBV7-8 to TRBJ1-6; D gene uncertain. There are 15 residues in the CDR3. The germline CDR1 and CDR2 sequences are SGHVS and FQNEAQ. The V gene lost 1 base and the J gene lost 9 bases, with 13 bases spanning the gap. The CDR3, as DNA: TGTGCCAGCAGCTTAGTCCGTCGGTCTACTTCACCCCTCCACTTT. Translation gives CASSLVRRSTSPLHF.

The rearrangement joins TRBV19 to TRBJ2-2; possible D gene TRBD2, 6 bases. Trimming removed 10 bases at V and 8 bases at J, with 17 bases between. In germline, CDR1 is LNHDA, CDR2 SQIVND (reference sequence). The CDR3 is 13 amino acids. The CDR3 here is CAMAGRLAGELFF. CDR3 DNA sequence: TGTGCCATGGCGGGACGCCTGGCGGGGGAGCTGTTTTTT.

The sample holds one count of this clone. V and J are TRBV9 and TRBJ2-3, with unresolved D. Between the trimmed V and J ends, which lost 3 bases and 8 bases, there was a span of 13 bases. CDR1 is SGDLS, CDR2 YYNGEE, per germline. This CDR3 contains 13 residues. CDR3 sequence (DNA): TGTGCCAGCAGCGCATCAAAAGCCGGTACGCAGTATTTT. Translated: CASSASKAGTQYF.

This CDR3 is CAISEMGDTQYF. The DNA for the CDR3 is TGTGCCATCAGTGAGATGGGAGATACGCAGTATTTT. The genes are TRBV10-3 and TRBJ2-3, with D hard to call. Looked up from germline, CDR1 is ENHRY and CDR2 is SYGVKD. The CDR3 is 12 residues long. The V end was cut by 2 bases, the J end by 5 bases, with 5 bases between.

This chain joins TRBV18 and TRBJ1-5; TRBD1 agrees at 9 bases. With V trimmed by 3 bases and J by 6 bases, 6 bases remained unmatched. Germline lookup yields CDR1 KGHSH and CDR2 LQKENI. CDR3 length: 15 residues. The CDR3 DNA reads TGTGCCAGCTCACCGGGGACAGGGCAGGCTCAGCCCCAGCATTTT. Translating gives CASSPGTGQAQPQHF. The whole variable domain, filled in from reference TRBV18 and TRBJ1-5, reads NAGVMQNPRHLVRRRGQEARLRCSPMKGHSHVYWYRQLPEEGLKFMVYLQKENIIDESGMPKERFSAEFPKEGPSILRIQQVVRGDSAAYFCASSPGTGQAQPQHFGDGTRLSIL.

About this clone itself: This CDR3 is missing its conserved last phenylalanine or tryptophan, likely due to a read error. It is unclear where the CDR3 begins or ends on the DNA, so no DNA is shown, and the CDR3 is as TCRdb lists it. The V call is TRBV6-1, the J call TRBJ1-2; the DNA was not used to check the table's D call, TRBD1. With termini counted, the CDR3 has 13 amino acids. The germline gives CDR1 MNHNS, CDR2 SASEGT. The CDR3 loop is CASSEATGDRPEL.

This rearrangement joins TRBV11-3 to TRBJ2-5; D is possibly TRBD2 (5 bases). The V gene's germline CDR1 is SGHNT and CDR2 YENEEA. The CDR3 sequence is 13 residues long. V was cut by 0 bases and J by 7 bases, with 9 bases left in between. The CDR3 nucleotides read TGTGCCAGCAGCTTAGATACGGCGGGGACCCAGTACTTC. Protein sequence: CASSLDTAGTQYF.